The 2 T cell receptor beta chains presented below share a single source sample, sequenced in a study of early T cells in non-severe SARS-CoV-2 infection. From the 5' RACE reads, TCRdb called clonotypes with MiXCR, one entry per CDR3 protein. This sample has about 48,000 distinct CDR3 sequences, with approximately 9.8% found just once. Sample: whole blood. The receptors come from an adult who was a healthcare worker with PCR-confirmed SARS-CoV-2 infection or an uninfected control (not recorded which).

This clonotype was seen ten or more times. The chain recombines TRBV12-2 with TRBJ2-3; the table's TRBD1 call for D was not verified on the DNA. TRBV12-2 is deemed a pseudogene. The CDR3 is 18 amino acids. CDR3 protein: CASRLSWCTDKADNTQYF. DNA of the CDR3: TGTGCAAGTCGCTTAAGTTGGTGTACGGACAAGGCAGACAATACGCAGTATTTT.

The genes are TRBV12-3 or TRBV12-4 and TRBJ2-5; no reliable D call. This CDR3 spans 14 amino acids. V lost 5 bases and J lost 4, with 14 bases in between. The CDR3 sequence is CASSARLGPETQYF. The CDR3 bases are TGTGCCAGCAGTGCCCGGCTGGGCCCAGAGACCCAGTACTTC.